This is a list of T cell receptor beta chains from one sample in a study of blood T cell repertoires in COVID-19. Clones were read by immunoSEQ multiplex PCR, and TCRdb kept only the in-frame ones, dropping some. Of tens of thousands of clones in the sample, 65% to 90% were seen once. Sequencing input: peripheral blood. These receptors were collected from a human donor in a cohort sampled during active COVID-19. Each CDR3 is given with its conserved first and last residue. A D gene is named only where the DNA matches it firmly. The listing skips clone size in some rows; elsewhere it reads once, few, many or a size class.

CDR3nt: TGCGCCAGCAGCTTCTGGACAGACGATTACGAGCAGTACTTC; CDR3aa: CASSFWTDDYEQYF; j_gene: TRBJ2-7; d_gene: .; v_gene: TRBV5-1; abundance: once
CDR3nt: TGTGCCTGGAGTCCCCGGGACATCTATGGCTACACCTTC; CDR3aa: CAWSPRDIYGYTF; j_gene: TRBJ1-2; d_gene: .; v_gene: TRBV30; abundance: once
CDR3nt: TGTGCCTGGAGTGCCTATACAGGGAATCTCGCTAATGAAAAACTGTTTTTT; CDR3aa: CAWSAYTGNLANEKLFF; j_gene: TRBJ1-4; d_gene: .; v_gene: TRBV30; abundance: .
CDR3nt: TGTGCCAGTCGGCCGATCGGGACAGGGAAAGGAAACACCATATATTTT; CDR3aa: CASRPIGTGKGNTIYF; j_gene: TRBJ1-3; d_gene: TRBD1; v_gene: TRBV19; abundance: few
CDR3nt: TGTGCCAGCAGCTTACTTCTAGCGGGAGGTTACAATGAGCAGTTCTTC; CDR3aa: CASSLLLAGGYNEQFF; j_gene: TRBJ2-1; d_gene: TRBD2; v_gene: TRBV7-8; abundance: .
CDR3nt: TGTGCCAGCAGTTTAGCACTAGTGGTCTCTAATGAGCAGTTCTTC; CDR3aa: CASSLALVVSNEQFF; j_gene: TRBJ2-1; d_gene: .; v_gene: TRBV27; abundance: .
CDR3nt: TGTGCCAGCAGTCTAGACCCGGGACAGGGTTACCTCCCAGGCGAGACCCAGTACTTC; CDR3aa: CASSLDPGQGYLPGETQYF; j_gene: TRBJ2-5; d_gene: TRBD1; v_gene: TRBV28; abundance: few
CDR3nt: TGTGCCAGTAGCATACAGGGGTTTGGGACTGAAGCTTTCTTT; CDR3aa: CASSIQGFGTEAFF; j_gene: TRBJ1-1; d_gene: TRBD1; v_gene: TRBV19; abundance: .
CDR3nt: TGTGCCAGTAGAAGCAGCGGTTACAATGAGCAGTTCTTC; CDR3aa: CASRSSGYNEQFF; j_gene: TRBJ2-1; d_gene: .; v_gene: TRBV19; abundance: .
CDR3nt: TGTGCCAGCAGCCCCTACCTGACAGGGGAGGGCGAGCAGTACTTC; CDR3aa: CASSPYLTGEGEQYF; j_gene: TRBJ2-7; d_gene: .; v_gene: TRBV7-7; abundance: .
CDR3nt: TGTGCCAGCACCCGGGACAGGACTGCTGGGGCCAACGTCCTGACTTTC; CDR3aa: CASTRDRTAGANVLTF; j_gene: TRBJ2-6; d_gene: TRBD1; v_gene: TRBV28; abundance: .
CDR3nt: TGTGCCAGCAGCTTGGCCGGGAGGACCCACTACCGGGAGCTGTTTTTT; CDR3aa: CASSLAGRTHYRELFF; j_gene: TRBJ2-2; d_gene: TRBD2; v_gene: TRBV5-5; abundance: .
CDR3nt: TGCGCCAGCGGAAAAAGAATTCAGGGAAGTACCTACAATGAGCAGTTCTTC; CDR3aa: CASGKRIQGSTYNEQFF; j_gene: TRBJ2-1; d_gene: .; v_gene: TRBV5-1; abundance: .
CDR3nt: TGTGCCAGTAGTATTAGTGGACTAGCGGGAGACGAGCAGTACTTC; CDR3aa: CASSISGLAGDEQYF; j_gene: TRBJ2-7; d_gene: TRBD2; v_gene: TRBV19; abundance: large
CDR3nt: TGTGCCATCAGTAATAGCGGGAGCGGGGGAGCCTACGAGCAGTACTTC; CDR3aa: CAISNSGSGGAYEQYF; j_gene: TRBJ2-7; d_gene: TRBD2; v_gene: TRBV10-3; abundance: .
CDR3nt: TGTGCCAGCAGTGAAGGTTTTATAGGAGGACAGGGCCATATCCCTCCCTCCTACGAGCAGTACTTC; CDR3aa: CASSEGFIGGQGHIPPSYEQYF; j_gene: TRBJ2-7; d_gene: TRBD1; v_gene: TRBV6-1; abundance: .
CDR3nt: TGCGCCAGCAGCCAAGATCAAGCGGGAGAGACCCAGTACTTC; CDR3aa: CASSQDQAGETQYF; j_gene: TRBJ2-5; d_gene: .; v_gene: TRBV4-3; abundance: .
CDR3nt: TGTGCCAGCAGTACTAGCGGGGCGGTAGGTGCGAAGCAGTACTTC; CDR3aa: CASSTSGAVGAKQYF; j_gene: TRBJ2-7; d_gene: TRBD2; v_gene: TRBV28; abundance: .
CDR3nt: TGTGCCAGCAGGGAACGAACAGGGGCGGGAGAGACCCAGTACTTC; CDR3aa: CASRERTGAGETQYF; j_gene: TRBJ2-5; d_gene: TRBD1; v_gene: TRBV2; abundance: few
CDR3nt: TGTGCCAGCAGCTTAGTCCTCCTAGCGGGAGGTCGAAATGAGCAGTTCTTC; CDR3aa: CASSLVLLAGGRNEQFF; j_gene: TRBJ2-1; d_gene: TRBD2; v_gene: TRBV7-2; abundance: .
CDR3nt: TGTGCCAGCAGCCCGGTCGATTCTAACGAGCAGTACTTC; CDR3aa: CASSPVDSNEQYF; j_gene: TRBJ2-7; d_gene: .; v_gene: TRBV4-2; abundance: .
CDR3nt: TGTGCCAGCAGCCCCCTTTATCAGACTGAAGCTTTCTTT; CDR3aa: CASSPLYQTEAFF; j_gene: TRBJ1-1; d_gene: .; v_gene: TRBV6-6; abundance: once
CDR3nt: TGTGCCAGCAGTTTTAGCGTCTACGAGCAGTACTTC; CDR3aa: CASSFSVYEQYF; j_gene: TRBJ2-7; d_gene: .; v_gene: TRBV6-2/TRBV6-3; abundance: .
CDR3nt: TGTGCCACTTTGGGACATACCCACGAGCAGTACTTC; CDR3aa: CATLGHTHEQYF; j_gene: TRBJ2-7; d_gene: .; v_gene: TRBV25-1; abundance: few
CDR3nt: TGTGCCAGCAGCCGGGACAGGGGTGCGAATGAGCAGTTCTTC; CDR3aa: CASSRDRGANEQFF; j_gene: TRBJ2-1; d_gene: TRBD1; v_gene: TRBV7-2; abundance: .
CDR3nt: TGCGCCAGCAGCTTGGGACTAGAGGGCAATGAGCAGTTCTTC; CDR3aa: CASSLGLEGNEQFF; j_gene: TRBJ2-1; d_gene: .; v_gene: TRBV5-1; abundance: .
CDR3nt: TGTGCCAGCTCACCGGGACTAGCGGGTCGCACAGATACGCAGTATTTT; CDR3aa: CASSPGLAGRTDTQYF; j_gene: TRBJ2-3; d_gene: TRBD2; v_gene: TRBV18; abundance: .
CDR3nt: TGTGCCAGCAGTGAGTACGGTAATGAAAAACTGTTTTTT; CDR3aa: CASSEYGNEKLFF; j_gene: TRBJ1-4; d_gene: .; v_gene: TRBV25-1; abundance: .
CDR3nt: TGTGCCAGAAGCTTGGACCAGACTAGCGGGAGGGCCTATCGGTATGAGCAGTTCTTC; CDR3aa: CARSLDQTSGRAYRYEQFF; j_gene: TRBJ2-1; d_gene: TRBD2; v_gene: TRBV5-3; abundance: once
CDR3nt: TGTGCCAGCAGCTTACAACAATACAATGAGCAGTTCTTC; CDR3aa: CASSLQQYNEQFF; j_gene: TRBJ2-1; d_gene: .; v_gene: TRBV7-3; abundance: .